A single sample gave rise to the 23 T cell receptor beta chains below, sequenced in a study of CD8 T cells in ankylosing spondylitis. Regarding the study as a whole: About 8 highly homologous variants made up a TCR beta motif, and this motif appeared characteristic of ankylosing spondylitis blood.

TCRdb reanalysed the 5' RACE reads using MiXCR and keeps one entry per CDR3 protein. In the table there are around 770,000 distinct CDR3 sequences, 12% of which are singletons. These receptors have no identified antigens. The specimen was blood, either unsorted or a sorted T cell fraction (not recorded which). These receptors all come from a male donor with ankylosing spondylitis.

A few counts support this clonotype. The V gene is TRBV7-8, the J gene TRBJ1-4; possible D gene TRBD1, 5 bases. V was trimmed by 0 bases and J by 8 bases, leaving 7 bases between them. The germline gives CDR1 SGHVS, CDR2 FQNEAQ. The CDR3 has 13 residues. DNA of the CDR3: TGTGCCAGCAGCTTAGCGGGGGACGAAAAACTGTTTTTT. Translating it yields CASSLAGDEKLFF. Filled out from reference TRBV7-8 and TRBJ1-4, the complete variable domain reads GAGVSQSPRYKVAKRGQDVALRCDPISGHVSLFWYQQALGQGPEFLTYFQNEAQLDKSGLPSDRFFAERPEGSVSTLKIQRTQQEDSAVYLCASSLAGDEKLFFGSGTQLSVL.

This clonotype was seen more than once but under ten times. The chain employs TRBV7-9 and TRBJ2-1, with D unclear. CDR1 and CDR2 from the germline V gene are SEHNR and FQNEAQ (reference sequence). V was pared by 3 bases and J by 5 bases, with 17 bases between. CDR3 length equals 16 residues. CDR3 loop: CASSLAEAQLDNEQFF. The CDR3 DNA sequence: TGTGCCAGCAGCTTGGCAGAGGCCCAGCTCGACAATGAGCAGTTCTTC.

In its sample, this clonotype was seen once. The V call is TRBV19, the J call TRBJ2-7; D gene ambiguous. Germline V gene data show CDR1 as LNHDA and CDR2 as SQIVND (reference sequence). V lost 5 bases, J lost 0 bases, and 17 bases lay in between. This CDR3 contains 16 residues. CDR3 sequence (DNA): TGTGCCAGTAGTCCAATGGGTCGGGCCAGCTCCTACGAGCAGTACTTC. Protein: CASSPMGRASSYEQYF.

CDR3 DNA sequence: TGTGCCAGCAGTTCGGCAGGGGGCTTTAGGGAGACCCAGTACTTC. Residues: CASSSAGGFRETQYF. The V call is TRBV5-6, the J call TRBJ2-5; the match to TRBD1 covers 8 bases. The CDR3 is 15 amino acids. V trimming: 5 bases; J trimming: 5 bases; junction bases outside the gene matches: 11. Per the germline V gene, CDR1 is SGHDT and CDR2 is YYEEEE.

This clonotype has just a few counts. The chain's CDR3 is CSASVSRDEQYF. In DNA, the CDR3 is TGCAGTGCTAGTGTCTCACGGGACGAGCAGTACTTC. The V gene is TRBV20-1, the J gene TRBJ2-7, with D unclear. Germline V gives CDR1 DFQATT, CDR2 SNEGSKA (reference sequence). The CDR3 is 12 residues long. V lost 3 bases and J 5 bases, leaving 11 bases between the germline ends.

This clonotype was counted many times. The V gene is TRBV12-3 or TRBV12-4, the J gene TRBJ1-2; 7 bases are a match to TRBD1. The trim removed 8 bases at V and 8 bases at J, leaving 17 bases unmatched. The length of the CDR3 is 15 residues. CDR3 DNA: TGTGCCAGCGGCGCACGGACAGGAGGTAGAAAGGGCTACACCTTC. Translation: CASGARTGGRKGYTF.

The V gene is TRBV7-3, the J gene TRBJ1-2, with TRBD1 matching over 8 bases. V shed 5 bases and J 7 bases; nucleotides not matched to a gene: 12. The CDR3 covers 15 residues. Germline V gene sequence: CDR1 SGHTA, CDR2 FQGTGA. The CDR3 DNA is TGTGCCAGCAGCCCCGGGACAGGACGCACCAGTGGCTACACCTTC. It is translated as CASSPGTGRTSGYTF.

This sequence joins TRBV10-2 and TRBJ2-1; D unclear. The CDR3 totals 14 residues. Per germline, CDR1 WSHSY and CDR2 SAAADI. Trimming took 2 bases from V and 7 from J, leaving 12 bases between them. The CDR3 DNA sequence: TGCGCCAGCAGTGAGACTTGGGCGCGGAATGAGCAGTTCTTC. This codes for CASSETWARNEQFF.

The chain uses TRBV5-1 and TRBJ2-7; 7 nucleotides line up with TRBD1. V was clipped by 0 bases and J by 6 bases; unmatched bases: 6. Germline CDR1 SGHRS, CDR2 YFSETQ. The CDR3 sequence is 14 residues long. The CDR3: CASSLDPGGTEQYF. Written as DNA, the CDR3 is TGCGCCAGCAGCTTGGATCCAGGGGGTACCGAGCAGTACTTC.

At least ten counts were recorded for this clonotype. The CDR3: CASSSLKQGSNQPQHF. Here the CDR3 DNA reads TGTGCCAGCAGCTCCTTAAAACAGGGGAGCAATCAGCCCCAGCATTTT. V and J are TRBV7-2 and TRBJ1-5; TRBD1 matches 7 bases. Germline lookup yields CDR1 SGHTA and CDR2 FQGNSA. The CDR3 sequence is 16 residues long. V trimming: 4 bases; J trimming: 1 base; junction bases outside the gene matches: 7.

The chain recombines TRBV20-1 with TRBJ2-3; D tentatively fits TRBD1 or TRBD2 (6 bases each). Trimming cost V 3 bases and J 1 base, with 14 bases left between them. Germline loops: CDR1 DFQATT, CDR2 SNEGSKA (reference sequence). The CDR3 contains 15 residues. The CDR3 spells CSASPYGGGTDTQYF. The CDR3 nucleotides read TGCAGTGCTAGCCCCTACGGGGGCGGCACAGATACGCAGTATTTT.

The V gene is TRBV4-3, the J gene TRBJ2-2; weak D call: TRBD1 (6 bases). Germline lookup yields CDR1 LGHNA and CDR2 YSLEER. V dropped 0 bases and J dropped 5 bases, with 19 bases sitting between them. The CDR3 consists of 18 residues. As DNA, the CDR3 is TGCGCCAGCAGCCAAGATCTTCAGGGGCGCAGGTTAACCGGGGAGCTGTTTTTT. Translating it yields CASSQDLQGRRLTGELFF.

This chain links TRBV28 with TRBJ1-3, with D tentatively TRBD1 (5 bases). CDR1 is MDHEN, CDR2 SYDVKM, per germline. This CDR3 is 13 amino acids long. Deletions cut 6 bases from V and 4 bases from J, with 10 bases between. CDR3 region: CASSAGIGNTIYF. The CDR3, as DNA: TGTGCCAGCAGCGCAGGGATCGGAAACACCATATATTTT.

This rearrangement joins TRBV6-4 to TRBJ1-6; 7 bases map to TRBD1. V lost 0 bases, J lost 7 bases, and 0 bases stayed unmatched. CDR1 and CDR2 from the germline V gene are MRHNA and SNTAGT. CDR3 length equals 14 residues. CDR3 region: CASSDSTGNSPLHF. Written as DNA, the CDR3 is TGTGCCAGCAGTGACTCGACAGGGAATTCACCCCTCCACTTT.

This clonotype was picked up a small number of times. The chain has TRBV6-2 or TRBV6-3 and TRBJ2-7; TRBD2 matches at 8 bases. Germline CDR1 MNHEY, CDR2 SVGEGT. With V trimmed by 8 bases and J by 3 bases, 12 bases remained unmatched. The CDR3 covers 15 residues. This chain's CDR3 is CASGQSGSANYEQYF. The DNA for the CDR3 is TGTGCCAGCGGTCAGAGCGGGAGTGCCAACTACGAGCAGTACTTC.

Only a few counts were recorded for this clonotype. CDR3 sequence reads: CSAREAGNPDTQYF. In DNA form, the CDR3 reads TGCAGTGCTAGAGAAGCCGGGAACCCAGATACGCAGTATTTT. The chain is built from TRBV20-1 and TRBJ2-3; the D gene is possibly TRBD2 (5 bases). The germline CDR1 and CDR2 sequences are DFQATT and SNEGSKA (reference sequence). This CDR3 contains 14 residues. The germline V and J ends were trimmed by 0 bases and 4 bases, with 11 bases remaining between them.

This chain connects TRBV10-3 to TRBJ2-7; 11 bases align to TRBD2. This CDR3 has 14 amino acids. Losses at the gene ends were 6 bases for V and 4 bases for J; bases not matched to a gene: 5. Germline V lookup: CDR1 ENHRY, CDR2 SYGVKD. CDR3 in amino acids: CAISQLAGVYEQYF. CDR3 DNA: TGTGCCATCAGCCAACTAGCGGGAGTTTACGAGCAGTACTTC.

This clonotype has a handful of counts. V and J are TRBV20-1 and TRBJ1-4; D ambiguous. Germline CDR1 is DFQATT and CDR2 is SNEGSKA (reference sequence). V lost 0 bases and J lost 11, with 19 bases in between. This CDR3 region has 15 residues. Here the CDR3 reads CSARDPLSAGLKLFF. CDR3 nucleotides: TGCAGTGCTAGAGATCCGTTATCGGCAGGCCTGAAACTGTTTTTT.

The genes are TRBV4-2 and TRBJ1-2; no clear D gene. The V and J ends lost 4 bases and 3 bases respectively, with 12 bases between them. This CDR3 is 14 amino acids long. Looked up from germline, CDR1 is LGHNA and CDR2 is YNFKEQ. The CDR3 coding sequence is TGTGCCAGCAGCCCACGGCGGCCCTACTATGGCTACACCTTC. Its protein product is CASSPRRPYYGYTF.

In this sample, this clonotype turned up a few times. This sequence joins TRBV7-9 and TRBJ2-2, with no clear D. CDR3 size: 16 residues. The germline V gene encodes CDR1 SEHNR and CDR2 FQNEAQ (reference sequence). Trimming took off 4 bases at V and 6 bases at J, with 18 bases between the two ends. CDR3 coding DNA: TGTGCCAGCAGCTACCAGGACGACCTCCCTCCCGGGGAGCTGTTTTTT. Protein product: CASSYQDDLPPGELFF. The full variable domain, completed using reference TRBV7-9 and TRBJ2-2, is DTGVSQNPRHKITKRGQNVTFRCDPISEHNRLYWYRQTLGQGPEFLTYFQNEAQLEKSRLLSDRFSAERPKGSFSTLEIQRTEQGDSAMYLCASSYQDDLPPGELFFGEGSRLTVL.

This chain uses TRBV7-2 with TRBJ2-7; weak D call: TRBD2 (5 bases). This CDR3 region has 15 residues. Deletions cut 0 bases from V and 4 bases from J, with 13 bases between. Germline V gene data show CDR1 as SGHTA and CDR2 as FQGNSA. The CDR3 here is CASSLAVGVVYEQYF. The CDR3 DNA sequence: TGTGCCAGCAGCTTAGCAGTGGGAGTGGTGTACGAGCAGTACTTC.

This clonotype was counted at least ten times. This chain connects TRBV20-1 to TRBJ1-5, with D unresolved. The CDR3 is 14 amino acids. CDR1 and CDR2 from the germline V gene are DFQATT and SNEGSKA (reference sequence). V lost 1 base and J lost 4, with 11 bases in between. The CDR3 here is CSARVPDSNQPQHF. The CDR3 bases are TGCAGTGCTAGAGTCCCGGACTCGAATCAGCCCCAGCATTTT.

This clonotype has only a few counts. The J gene is TRBJ2-5, the V gene TRBV15, with no clear D. The V end lost 5 bases, the J end lost 5 bases, and 15 bases lay between the germline ends. The CDR3 runs 14 residues. Germline V gene data show CDR1 as LNHNV and CDR2 as YYDKDF (reference sequence). This CDR3 reads CATSPRLTLETQYF. CDR3 coding DNA: TGTGCCACCAGCCCCCGTTTAACCCTGGAGACCCAGTACTTC.